What follows is one T cell receptor (beta chain) and its context. Its antigen remains unknown. This specimen belongs to a study of T cell responses to AZD1222 COVID-19 vaccine. Whole-study context: Analyses pooled second doses at about 4 or about 12 weeks. General study results and limits: The study reported that nearly half of spike-specific TCRs target unmutated variant regions. Distributed over spike, vaccine-associated CD4 TCRs predominated at 160-218 and 743-854.

With V trimmed by 3 bases and J by 2 bases, 0 bases remained unmatched. Germline loops: CDR1 KGHSH, CDR2 LQKENI. The CDR3 loop spans 14 amino acids. Repertoires were generated with immunoSEQ multiplex PCR, while TCRdb's copy carries only in-frame clones and drops some. The table has some 97,000 clones, nearly 95% seen once. This receptor was identified in an adult in good health. The J gene is TRBJ2-5, the V gene TRBV18; the match to TRBD2 covers 10 bases. The material was peripheral blood, obtained on day 0 of AZD1222 vaccination. The CDR3 DNA follows: TGTGCCAGCTCACCGGGACTAGCGCAAGAGACCCAGTACTTC. It yields the protein CASSPGLAQETQYF.